This TCR beta chain emerged from a study of blood T cell repertoires in COVID-19 (dated by TCRdb to the early 2020s). With respect to the entire study: The collaborator samples originated in the United States, Italy and Spain and spanned the acute and convalescent phases of COVID-19. The prospective study material was composed of cDNA or gDNA derived from T cells, B-cell-depleted T cells, or PBMCs. The dataset comprised deeply sampled blood TCRbeta repertoires from subjects exposed to, actively infected with, or recovered from COVID-19. The repertoires were made available in a free public database intended to serve as a resource for research on the immune response to SARS-CoV-2. The samples were drawn from the first 160 participants of the ongoing ImmuneRACE study and from some 1,300 subjects provided by 6 global collaborators. Sample metadata almost always included a de-identified subject ID, COVID-19 status, age in years and sex. Where available, HLA class I and class II types were obtained from metadata supplied by the sample provider rather than from assay-based typing. General study outcomes and caveats: The quantity of clinical and demographic metadata differed by source and by participant and was supplied without curation.

Participants in the prospective study were aged 18 to 89 years, lived in some 24 United States geographic areas, and enrolled through a virtual design. In the prospective study, cohorts were assigned on the basis of participant-reported clinical history obtained from a screening survey and a study questionnaire. Exposed participants had been in contact, within 2 weeks of entering the study, with a person who had a PCR-confirmed or clinician-diagnosed case of COVID-19. In the prospective study, mobile phlebotomists collected whole blood, serum and a nasopharyngeal or oropharyngeal swab from each participant. Prospective study participants could optionally give additional blood draws and questionnaires over an approximately 2-month period. Blood samples from the prospective study were shipped frozen or at room temperature prior to DNA extraction. A word on this clone: This clone's antigen is unknown. It has no much larger one-base neighbor in the sample; base qualities were not kept.

TCRbeta CDR3 regions were amplified from genomic DNA using the immunoSEQ Assay, a bias-controlled multiplex PCR. The paper's data handling went like this. Within the assay, amplification of reference gene primers was used to estimate how many nucleated cells each sample contained. To quantify the absolute abundance of each unique TCRbeta CDR3 rearrangement, sequence reads were collapsed and filtered. Productive Simpson clonality was computed per sample as the square root of Simpson's diversity index over productive rearrangements. Here the immuneACCESS table is served through TCRdb, limited to in-frame sequences with V and J called. Missing clones are a known gap in these copies; in checked studies unresolved V genes cover under half, and the rest lacks a known reason. V, J and clone size were drawn from that table, and D and trimming were deduced from the DNA. For this sample there are 210,000 or so clones; around four fifths appear just once. About 4.6% of the sample is taken by the ten largest.

This receptor was identified in a woman between 50 and 59 years old who had been exposed to COVID-19. Sequencing used PBMCs or T cells enriched from blood (not recorded which).

CDR3 region: CASSLESNRVYGYTF. The DNA is as follows: TGTGCCAGCAGCTTAGAGTCCAACCGGGTCTATGGCTACACCTTC. Recombination linked TRBV7-8 to TRBJ1-2; too little of a D gene remains to name it. The germline V gene yields SGHVS for CDR1 and FQNEAQ for CDR2. From cysteine to phenylalanine, the CDR3 is 15 amino acids long. The retained sequence is limited to the CDR3, 45 bases, with the frame set at the first base. V was cut back by 1 base and J by 4 bases, leaving a gap of 13 bases between them.